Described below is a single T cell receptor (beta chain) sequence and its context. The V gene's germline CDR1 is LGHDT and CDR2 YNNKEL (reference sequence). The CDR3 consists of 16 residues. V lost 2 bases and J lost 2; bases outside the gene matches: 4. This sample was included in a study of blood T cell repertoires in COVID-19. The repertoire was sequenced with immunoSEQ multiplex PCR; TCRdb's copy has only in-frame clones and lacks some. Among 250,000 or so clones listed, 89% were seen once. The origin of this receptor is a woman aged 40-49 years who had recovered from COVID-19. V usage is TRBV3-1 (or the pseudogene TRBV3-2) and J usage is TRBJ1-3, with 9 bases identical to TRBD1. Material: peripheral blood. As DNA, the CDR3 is TGTGCCAGCAGCCAATTGGGACAGGGCCCTGGAAACACCATATATTTT. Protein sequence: CASSQLGQGPGNTIYF.